The clone carrying this TCR beta chain is medium-sized in the sample. Antigen unknown. The TRBV12-4/TRBJ1-2 clonotypes were amplified using barcode primers with ligated adaptors. TCRdb reprocessed the multiplex PCR reads with MiXCR, giving one entry per CDR3 protein. Of roughly 2,100 distinct CDR3 sequences in the sample, roughly 20% were seen once. Study observations and caveats: Tumor-infiltrating Treg TCR alpha and beta sequences overlapped most with tumor naive CD4+ T cells, then blood naive.

The CDR3 spans 14 residues. Trimming left V 3 bases short and J 7 bases short, with 15 bases between. Cells sorted as Tregs were CD4+, CD25+ and CD127-/low. This TCR came from a female donor with breast cancer. Sequences were obtained from Tregs sorted from blood. This chain links TRBV12-3 or TRBV12-4 with TRBJ1-2; no clear D. This chain's CDR3 is CASSFEVATGGYTF. The CDR3, as DNA: TGTGCCAGCAGTTTTGAAGTGGCGACGGGTGGCTACACCTTC.